The 24 T cell receptor beta chains below all came from one sample that was sequenced in a study of blood T cells in healthy people across ages. Through a sample-barcoded 5' primer and a J-beta primer mix, a second PCR was run for roughly 6 to 11 cycles. Using its own MiXCR run on the 5' RACE reads, TCRdb lists one record per CDR3 protein. The sample has about 800,000 distinct CDR3 sequences; roughly 64% are singletons. Sequences were obtained from blood. These TCRs come from a man aged 30-40 years in good health.

The rearrangement joins TRBV3-1 to TRBJ1-2; 12 bases align to TRBD1. The CDR3 totals 15 residues. Looked up from germline, CDR1 is LGHDT and CDR2 is YNNKEL (reference sequence). Unmatched junction bases numbered 4, after V lost 0 bases and J lost 8 bases. The CDR3 nucleotides read TGTGCCAGCAGCCAAGATAGGGGGACAGGGGGCGGCTACACCTTC. It is translated as CASSQDRGTGGGYTF. Using reference TRBV3-1 and TRBJ1-2 for the parts outside the CDR3, the full variable domain is DTAVSQTPKYLVTQMGNDKSIKCEQNLGHDTMYWYKQDSKKFLKIMFSYNNKELIINETVPNRFSPKSPDKAHLNLHINSLELGDSAVYFCASSQDRGTGGGYTFGSGTRLTVV.

This chain uses TRBV7-9 with TRBJ2-7, with 7 bases lining up with TRBD2. CDR1 and CDR2 (germline): SEHNR, FQNEAQ (reference sequence). V shed 10 bases and J 4 bases; nucleotides not matched to a gene: 7. The CDR3 is 12 amino acids. CDR3: CATGTKNYEQYF. DNA for the CDR3: TGTGCCACAGGGACTAAGAATTACGAGCAGTACTTC.

The chain recombines TRBV30 with TRBJ2-3, with 7 bases that match TRBD2. This CDR3 has 13 amino acids. The V gene's germline CDR1 is GTSNPN and CDR2 SVGIG (reference sequence). This CDR3 is CVGGRENTDTQYF. CDR3 DNA sequence: TGTGTCGGTGGGCGGGAGAACACAGATACGCAGTATTTT.

This chain connects TRBV6-5 to TRBJ2-1, with 9 bases fitting TRBD2. The CDR3 is 13 residues long. Trimming cost V 6 bases and J 10 bases; bases outside gene matches: 7. Germline CDR1 MNHEY, CDR2 SVGAGI. CDR3 loop: CASRVSGRHEQFF. The CDR3 DNA sequence: TGTGCCAGCAGGGTTAGCGGGAGACACGAGCAGTTCTTC.

The CDR3 loop is CASAPLLGRGAQYF. CDR3 DNA: TGTGCCAGCGCCCCCCTTCTAGGACGTGGGGCCCAGTACTTC. V gene TRBV12-3 or TRBV12-4 combines with J gene TRBJ2-5, with D unclear. With 8 bases removed from V and 9 bases from J, the gap between germline ends came to 22 bases. This CDR3 region has 14 residues.

The rearrangement uses TRBV14 and TRBJ2-3; D perhaps matches TRBD2 (6 bases). CDR3 length: 15 amino acids. Trimming cost V 1 base and J 2 bases, with 10 bases left between them. Germline lookup yields CDR1 SGHDN and CDR2 FVKESK. In DNA, the CDR3 is TGTGCCAGCAGCCAAGGGGACTTCTCCACAGATACGCAGTATTTT. The encoded protein is CASSQGDFSTDTQYF.

This rearrangement joins TRBV7-8 to TRBJ2-5, with TRBD2 matching 8 bases. This CDR3 spans 16 amino acids. With 2 bases clipped from V and 5 bases from J, the junction kept 10 bases outside the gene matches. Per germline, CDR1 SGHVS and CDR2 FQNEAQ. This chain's CDR3 is CASSLLGGALWETQYF. The CDR3 bases are TGTGCCAGCAGCTTACTCGGGGGGGCGCTATGGGAGACCCAGTACTTC. Drawing the rest from reference TRBV7-8 and TRBJ2-5, the complete variable domain is GAGVSQSPRYKVAKRGQDVALRCDPISGHVSLFWYQQALGQGPEFLTYFQNEAQLDKSGLPSDRFFAERPEGSVSTLKIQRTQQEDSAVYLCASSLLGGALWETQYFGPGTRLLVL.

The chain combines TRBV2 with TRBJ2-1; TRBD2 aligns across 8 bases. Germline V CDR1 and CDR2: SNHLY, FYNNEI. The CDR3 contains 12 residues. V was pared by 7 bases and J by 7 bases, with 3 bases of the junction left unmatched. This chain's CDR3 is CASIREGNEQFF. For the CDR3, the DNA is TGTGCCAGCATCCGGGAGGGGAATGAGCAGTTCTTC.

This rearrangement joins TRBV30 to TRBJ2-1; 7 bases are a match to TRBD2. The germline gives CDR1 GTSNPN, CDR2 SVGIG (reference sequence). V was pared by 3 bases and J by 8 bases, with 10 bases of the junction left unmatched. The CDR3 is 14 amino acids. The CDR3 bases are TGTGCCTGGAGAAGCGGGGTGGGTGTTGATGAGCAGTTCTTC. Its protein product is CAWRSGVGVDEQFF.

This chain uses TRBV29-1 with TRBJ2-4; D call uncertain. Trimming shortened V by 3 bases and J by 13 bases, and 16 bases separated the two germline ends. Germline CDR1 SQVTM, CDR2 ANQGSEA. This CDR3 has 12 amino acids. The CDR3 nucleotides are TGCAGCGTTGAGGATAGGAGTAATGAGCAGTACTTC. Its protein product is CSVEDRSNEQYF. The whole variable domain, remainder taken from reference TRBV29-1 and TRBJ2-4, is SAVISQKPSRDICQRGTSLTIQCQVDSQVTMMFWYRQQPGQSLTLIATANQGSEATYESGFVIDKFPISRPNLTFSTLTVSNMSPEDSSIYLCSVEDRSNEQYFGAGTRLSVL.

This clonotype has more than one count but fewer than ten. The chain links TRBV12-3 or TRBV12-4 to TRBJ1-2; D is possibly TRBD1 (6 bases). The CDR3 runs 14 residues. V shed 2 bases and J shed 4 bases, with 11 bases lying between them. The CDR3 coding sequence is TGTGCCAGCAGTTTATGGGGGGCTTCCTATGGCTACACCTTC. It yields the protein CASSLWGASYGYTF.

This clonotype was seen only a few times. The chain is built from TRBV15 and TRBJ2-5; a possible D gene is TRBD2 (5 bases). The last part of the DNA fits TRBJ2-7 better; the J call may be wrong. CDR3 length equals 15 residues. Germline V gene lookup returns CDR1 LNHNV and CDR2 YYDKDF (reference sequence). CDR3 protein: CATSRTAETGYEQYF. The CDR3 DNA follows: TGTGCCACCAGCAGAACAGCCGAAACGGGGTACGAGCAGTACTTC.

This clonotype was seen a few times. This rearrangement joins TRBV20-1 to TRBJ2-1; TRBD1 agrees at 9 bases. The germline gives CDR1 DFQATT, CDR2 SNEGSKA (reference sequence). The CDR3 length is 14 residues. The J segment lost 4 bases and the V segment lost 7 bases, leaving 8 bases of the junction unmatched. The CDR3 region has the DNA TGCAGTGGTTTTCCGGGACAGGGATACAATGAGCAGTTCTTC. It yields the protein CSGFPGQGYNEQFF.

This clonotype was counted only a few times. This chain links TRBV20-1 with TRBJ1-2; a weak D match, TRBD1 (5 bases). CDR1 is DFQATT, CDR2 SNEGSKA, per germline (reference sequence). CDR3 length: 12 amino acids. Trimming shortened V by 7 bases and J by 2 bases, and 11 bases separated the two germline ends. The CDR3 bases are TGCAGTGTTCGGCAGGGAAACTATGGCTACACCTTC. Translated, it gives CSVRQGNYGYTF.

A few counts support this clonotype. The chain is built from TRBV12-3 or TRBV12-4 and TRBJ2-3; TRBD2 matches 7 bases. This CDR3 contains 14 residues. Unmatched junction bases numbered 6, after V lost 5 bases and J lost 4 bases. The CDR3 region is CASSPRLASDTQYF. The CDR3 region has the DNA TGTGCCAGCAGTCCCAGACTAGCCTCAGATACGCAGTATTTT.

This CDR3 is CASSEGTWQYF. Written as DNA, the CDR3 is TGTGCCAGCAGTGAGGGGACGTGGCAGTATTTT. V gene TRBV25-1 combines with J gene TRBJ2-3; D is possibly TRBD1 or TRBD2 (5 bases each). V shed 3 bases and J shed 11 bases, with 9 bases lying between them. The CDR3 totals 11 residues. Germline lookup yields CDR1 MGHDK and CDR2 SYGVNS.

The J gene is TRBJ2-1, the V gene TRBV12-3 or TRBV12-4; D perhaps matches TRBD1 (6 bases). This CDR3 region has 14 residues. V shed 4 bases and J shed 6 bases, with 13 bases lying between them. In nucleotides, the CDR3 is TGTGCCAGCAGTTCAAACAGGGCGACCAATGAGCAGTTCTTC. Protein sequence: CASSSNRATNEQFF.

The rearrangement uses TRBV9 and TRBJ2-4, with TRBD1 identical over 9 bases. This CDR3 comprises 13 residues. From germline, CDR1 is SGDLS and CDR2 YYNGEE. Trimming took 5 bases from V and 13 from J; bases not matched to a gene: 10. The CDR3 DNA reads as TGTGCCAGCAGTGGACAGGGGTCGTACGCGCAGTACTTC. This codes for CASSGQGSYAQYF.

For the CDR3, the DNA is TGTGCCAGCAACGCGGGACAAAAAGGATCACCCCTCCACTTT. Encoded protein: CASNAGQKGSPLHF. The chain employs TRBV6-2 or TRBV6-3 and TRBJ1-6; maybe TRBD1 (6 bases). From germline, CDR1 is MNHEY and CDR2 SVGEGT. V was clipped by 7 bases and J by 10 bases, with 17 bases between them. The CDR3 contains 14 residues.

This clonotype was observed a few times. The chain has TRBV7-2 and TRBJ2-7; 11 bases align to TRBD2. From germline, CDR1 is SGHTA and CDR2 FQGNSA. The CDR3 contains 13 residues. J lost 5 bases, V lost 7 bases, and 4 bases had no gene match. The CDR3 loop is CASTGTSGHEQYF. The CDR3 DNA reads as TGTGCCAGCACCGGGACTAGCGGTCACGAGCAGTACTTC.

The chain has TRBV20-1 and TRBJ2-1; the D gene is possibly TRBD1 (6 bases). V was clipped by 0 bases and J by 10 bases, with 19 bases between them. The CDR3 spans 15 residues. Germline CDR1 DFQATT, CDR2 SNEGSKA (reference sequence). This chain's CDR3 is CSAREGQMNTYEQFF. The DNA for the CDR3 is TGCAGTGCTAGAGAAGGACAGATGAACACCTACGAGCAGTTCTTC.

V and J are TRBV4-3 and TRBJ2-7; D not resolved. V was trimmed by 0 bases and J by 5 bases, leaving 17 bases between them. CDR3 length equals 16 residues. Germline V gene sequence: CDR1 LGHNA, CDR2 YSLEER. DNA of the CDR3: TGCGCCAGCAGCCAAGAAAGAGCGCCCTTGGATAACGAGCAGTACTTC. Its translation is CASSQERAPLDNEQYF.

The chain recombines TRBV7-6 with TRBJ2-3; D ambiguous. CDR3 length: 14 residues. From germline, CDR1 is SGHVS and CDR2 FNYEAQ. V was shortened by 5 bases and J by 2 bases, with 11 bases between the two germline ends. The CDR3 region is CASSPALATDTQYF. The DNA for the CDR3 is TGTGCCAGCAGCCCGGCGTTAGCCACAGATACGCAGTATTTT.

This sequence joins TRBV10-1 and TRBJ2-5; TRBD1 or TRBD2 may be the D gene (5 bases each). The tail of the sequence fits TRBJ2-7 better, so the J call may be wrong. This CDR3 is built from 15 residues. The germline V gene has CDR1 WNHNN and CDR2 SYGVQD (reference sequence). The CDR3 sequence is CASSDPGTGLTEQYF. The CDR3 coding sequence is TGCGCCAGCAGTGACCCTGGGACGGGGTTAACCGAGCAGTACTTC.